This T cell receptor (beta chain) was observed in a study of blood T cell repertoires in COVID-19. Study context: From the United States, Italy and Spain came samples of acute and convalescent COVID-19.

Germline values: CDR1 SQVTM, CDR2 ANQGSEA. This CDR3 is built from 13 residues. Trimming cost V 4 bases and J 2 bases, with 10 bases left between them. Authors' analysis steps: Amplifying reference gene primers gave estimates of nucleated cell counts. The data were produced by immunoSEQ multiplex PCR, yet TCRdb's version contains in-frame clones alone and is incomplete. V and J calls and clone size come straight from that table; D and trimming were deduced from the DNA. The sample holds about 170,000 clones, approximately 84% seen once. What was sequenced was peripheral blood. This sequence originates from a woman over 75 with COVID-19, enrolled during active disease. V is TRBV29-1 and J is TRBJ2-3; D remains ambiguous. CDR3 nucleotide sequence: TGCAGCGTTGTTCTCCACATCACAGATACGCAGTATTTT. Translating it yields CSVVLHITDTQYF.